The sample holds a few counts of the clone carrying this T cell receptor beta chain. The antigen is not known. This sample was taken from a study of vaccination effects on CD4 cells after COVID-19. Overall study findings and caveats: The vaccine-induced clones of healthy vaccinees included only 1 of 255 that cross-reacted with common cold coronaviruses.

Germline values: CDR1 SGHTA, CDR2 FQGNSA. The CDR3 totals 15 residues. Trimming took 5 bases from V and 6 from J; bases not matched to a gene: 7. Cultured cells yielded isolated CD4+ T cells after more than nine days. Each participant received a vaccine that was either BNT162b2 or mRNA-1273, given as two doses. This table comes from immunoSEQ multiplex PCR, and its TCRdb copy is limited to in-frame clones, with some not included. The table records about 57,000 clones, around four fifths of them present only once. The sequencing here drew on CD4+ T cells from PBMCs cultured without peptide, taken after COVID-19 vaccination. The V call is TRBV7-2, the J call TRBJ1-6; 7 bases align to TRBD1. The source is a human donor who received a COVID-19 vaccine. The CDR3 DNA is TGTGCCAGCAGCCCAGTCAGGGGGTCTAATTCACCCCTCCACTTT. It specifies CASSPVRGSNSPLHF.